In its sample, the clone carrying this T cell receptor beta chain was seen a few times. As yet, its antigen is unknown. The observed sequence ends 3 residues before the CDR3 terminus, with the missing tail filled in from the germline J gene. Libraries were prepared by immunoSEQ multiplex PCR; TCRdb keeps only in-frame clonotypes and omits some of them. The sample holds about 33,000 clones, and no clone turns up only once. This sample was taken from a study of T cell clonality in common variable immunodeficiency. Study findings and constraints: Fewer deletions and N-nucleotide insertions were reportedly seen in common variable immunodeficiency TCR beta sequences.

Diagnosis required reduced IgG, IgA and/or IgM with specific antibody deficiency. The CVID group had around 15 females and some 30 males, mean age 40. The V gene's germline CDR1 is LNHDA and CDR2 SQIVND (reference sequence). The CDR3 runs to 14 residues. V lost 4 bases, J lost 5 bases, and 2 bases stayed unmatched. Specimen: peripheral blood mononuclear cells. The receptor was isolated from a human donor with common variable immunodeficiency. This chain uses TRBV19 with TRBJ1-6; TRBD1 matches 7 bases. CDR3 in amino acids: CASSSDRDNSPLHF. The sequenced CDR3 bases are TGTGCCAGTAGTAGCGACAGGGATAATTCACCC.